This passage covers 20 T cell receptor beta chains from one sample sequenced in a study of Ad26.COV2.S vaccination and SARS-CoV-2 variants (dated by TCRdb to the early 2020s). Library preparation was by the immunoSEQ multiplex PCR assay. TCRdb stores this immuneACCESS table with in-frame sequences only. Part of the clones is absent; in the studies checked, under half of the shortfall reflects unresolved V genes, and no reason is known for the rest. For this sample there are a few hundred thousand clones; approximately 83% appear just once. The ten top clones hold around 7% of the sample. The label giving this sample's treatment or condition can be read as: some 20 received Ad26.COV2.S at low or high dose, single or two shots; several received placebo; per-sample allocation not given. Repertoires of vaccine and placebo recipients were sequenced from samples collected on day 63 after the first injection.

Sequenced here: peripheral blood, sampled in a trial of Ad26.COV2.S vaccine versus placebo. Every receptor here comes from a person between 18 and 59 years old who received the Ad26.COV2.S COVID-19 vaccine or a placebo.

This clone was found a few times. This chain joins TRBV6-1 and TRBJ1-2; TRBD1 aligns across 8 bases. CDR1 MNHNS and CDR2 SASEGT come from the germline V gene. With V trimmed by 2 bases and J by 4 bases, 3 bases remained unmatched. The CDR3 covers 14 residues. The CDR3 bases are TGTGCCAGCAGTGAATGGACAGGGCCCTATGGCTACACCTTC. Its translation: CASSEWTGPYGYTF.

The rearrangement uses TRBV6-5 and TRBJ2-5; 9 nucleotides agree with TRBD1. This CDR3 has 13 residues. Trimming cost V 4 bases and J 9 bases; bases outside gene matches: 6. The germline V gene has CDR1 MNHEY and CDR2 SVGAGI. The CDR3 here is CASSSSQGASQYF. The CDR3 coding sequence is TGTGCCAGCAGTTCCTCACAGGGGGCCTCCCAGTACTTC.

The chain employs TRBV5-1 and TRBJ2-2; possibly TRBD2 for D (6 bases). Between the trimmed V and J ends, which lost 0 bases and 6 bases, there was a span of 12 bases. The CDR3 runs to 15 residues. The germline V gene encodes CDR1 SGHRS and CDR2 YFSETQ. The CDR3 is CASSLAGVIAGELFF. The CDR3 coding sequence is TGCGCCAGCAGCTTGGCGGGGGTAATCGCCGGGGAGCTGTTTTTT. The variable domain in full, with the rest retrieved from reference TRBV5-1 and TRBJ2-2, is KAGVTQTPRYLIKTRGQQVTLSCSPISGHRSVSWYQQTPGQGLQFLFEYFSETQRNKGNFPGRFSGRQFSNSRSEMNVSTLELGDSALYLCASSLAGVIAGELFFGEGSRLTVL.

The chain is built from TRBV19 and TRBJ1-3; 10 bases line up with TRBD1. Trimming cost V 4 bases and J 4 bases; bases outside gene matches: 7. Germline values: CDR1 LNHDA, CDR2 SQIVND (reference sequence). This CDR3 comprises 16 residues. This chain's CDR3 is CASSTPTGGVGNTIYF. The CDR3 nucleotides are TGTGCCAGTAGTACCCCGACAGGGGGCGTAGGAAACACCATATATTTT.

The gene calls are TRBV7-9 and TRBJ1-4; no reliable D call. Per the germline V gene, CDR1 is SEHNR and CDR2 is FQNEAQ (reference sequence). The CDR3 spans 16 residues. V lost 4 bases and J lost 4, with 16 bases in between. CDR3 amino acids: CASSSPRKEFNEKLFF. The CDR3 coding sequence is TGTGCCAGCAGCTCACCCAGAAAAGAATTTAATGAAAAACTGTTTTTT.

The J gene is TRBJ2-2, the V gene TRBV11-3, with 7 bases identical to TRBD1. V lost 4 bases to trimming and J lost 6 bases; unmatched junction nucleotides: 8. The CDR3 has 15 amino acids. Germline values: CDR1 SGHNT, CDR2 YENEEA. The CDR3 DNA reads TGTGCCAGCAGCTCAAGGACAGGAACGTCCGGGGAGCTGTTTTTT. Its protein is CASSSRTGTSGELFF.

The rearrangement uses TRBV6-5 and TRBJ1-1, with no clear D. The germline gives CDR1 MNHEY, CDR2 SVGAGI. Trimming took off 7 bases at V and 2 bases at J, with 11 bases between the two ends. The CDR3 sequence is 13 residues long. CDR3 protein: CASKDMGNTEAFF. CDR3 DNA sequence: TGTGCCAGCAAAGATATGGGTAACACTGAAGCTTTCTTT.

The V call is TRBV7-9, the J call TRBJ2-1; D perhaps matches TRBD2 (6 bases). Trimming pared 2 bases from V and 2 bases from J, leaving 10 bases between. Germline CDR1 is SEHNR and CDR2 is FQNEAQ (reference sequence). The CDR3 is 15 residues long. CDR3 coding DNA: TGTGCCAGCAGCTTATGGGACTCGCCCTACAATGAGCAGTTCTTC. Protein product: CASSLWDSPYNEQFF.

The chain combines TRBV29-1 with TRBJ2-1; 8 nucleotides line up with TRBD1. V was pared by 7 bases and J by 5 bases, with 10 bases of the junction left unmatched. Germline CDR1 is SQVTM and CDR2 is ANQGSEA. CDR3 length equals 14 residues. The CDR3 DNA follows: TGCAGCGCCCGACCCTCAGGGGGCCACAATGAGCAGTTCTTC. Translation: CSARPSGGHNEQFF.

The V call is TRBV29-1, the J call TRBJ2-1; D might be TRBD2 (5 bases). Germline CDR1 reads SQVTM; CDR2 reads ANQGSEA. The germline V and J ends were trimmed by 4 bases and 2 bases, with 12 bases remaining between them. This CDR3 is 14 amino acids long. The CDR3 DNA follows: TGCAGCGTTGCGATGACTAATGCCTACAATGAGCAGTTCTTC. This codes for CSVAMTNAYNEQFF.

This chain uses TRBV5-4 with TRBJ2-7; 10 bases fit TRBD1. This CDR3 has 15 residues. CDR1 and CDR2 (germline): SGHNT, YYREEE (reference sequence). Trimming removed 5 bases from V and 2 bases from J; junction bases left unmatched: 7. The CDR3 is CASSHGTGAPYEQYF. The CDR3 DNA reads TGTGCCAGCAGTCATGGGACAGGGGCACCCTACGAGCAGTACTTC.

CDR3 sequence (DNA): TGTGCCAGCAGCTCGTATCGGGGCCCAAACAATGAGCAGTTCTTC. Translating it yields CASSSYRGPNNEQFF. The chain uses TRBV7-3 and TRBJ2-1, with D perhaps matching TRBD1 or TRBD2 (5 bases each). The V end lost 4 bases, the J end lost 5 bases, and 15 bases lay between the germline ends. The germline CDR1 and CDR2 sequences are SGHTA and FQGTGA. The CDR3 totals 15 residues. Drawing the rest from reference TRBV7-3 and TRBJ2-1, the complete variable domain is GAGVSQTPSNKVTEKGKYVELRCDPISGHTALYWYRQSLGQGPEFLIYFQGTGAADDSGLPNDRFFAVRPEGSVSTLKIQRTERGDSAVYLCASSSYRGPNNEQFFGPGTRLTVL.

CDR3 coding DNA: TGTGCCAGCAGTTACGGCAGGGCAGCTGGCTACACCTTC. Amino acid sequence: CASSYGRAAGYTF. This sequence joins TRBV6-5 and TRBJ1-2; tentative D call: TRBD1 (5 bases). Germline V gene data show CDR1 as MNHEY and CDR2 as SVGAGI. V was trimmed by 2 bases and J by 7 bases, leaving 11 bases between them. The CDR3 has 13 residues.

J is TRBJ2-5 and V is TRBV5-1; 7 positions match TRBD1. The CDR3 is 14 amino acids. V shed 5 bases, J shed 5 bases, and the junction held 9 bases outside the gene matches. Germline V gene lookup returns CDR1 SGHRS and CDR2 YFSETQ. In nucleotides, the CDR3 is TGCGCCAGCAGGATGAGACAGGGATACGAGACCCAGTACTTC. Translating it yields CASRMRQGYETQYF.

The rearrangement links TRBV4-1 to TRBJ2-5; D not certain. V lost 2 bases and J 4 bases, leaving 8 bases between the germline ends. Germline CDR1 MGHRA, CDR2 YSYEKL. The CDR3 has 13 amino acids. CDR3 residues: CASSQPISETQYF. In DNA, the CDR3 is TGCGCCAGCAGCCAACCGATTTCAGAGACCCAGTACTTC.

The J gene is TRBJ2-7, the V gene TRBV6-1; D gene ambiguous. Germline loops: CDR1 MNHNS, CDR2 SASEGT. V was trimmed by 4 bases and J by 0 bases, leaving 10 bases between them. The CDR3 is made up of 14 amino acids. The chain's CDR3 is CASSADPGSYEQYF. The CDR3 DNA reads TGTGCCAGCAGTGCCGATCCGGGCTCCTACGAGCAGTACTTC.

The rearrangement joins TRBV13 to TRBJ2-5; TRBD2 agrees at 9 bases. Per germline, CDR1 PRHDT and CDR2 FYEKMQ (reference sequence). The CDR3 loop spans 15 amino acids. V shed 5 bases, J shed 9 bases, and the junction held 13 bases outside the gene matches. In nucleotides, the CDR3 is TGTGCCAGCAGCCGATCGACTAGCGGTCCGATTGCCCAGTACTTC. This gives the protein CASSRSTSGPIAQYF.

V usage is TRBV4-3 and J usage is TRBJ1-2, with 7 bases matching TRBD1. CDR3 length equals 15 residues. The V gene end was trimmed by 0 bases and the J gene end by 4 bases; junction bases not matched to a gene: 5. The germline V gene encodes CDR1 LGHNA and CDR2 YSLEER. CDR3 coding DNA: TGCGCCAGCAGCCAAGATACAGGGGACTTCTATGGCTACACCTTC. Translating gives CASSQDTGDFYGYTF.

This chain links TRBV7-2 with TRBJ1-2; a possible D gene is TRBD1 (5 bases). From germline, CDR1 is SGHTA and CDR2 FQGNSA. V gave up 4 bases and J gave up 8 bases, with 20 bases separating them. This CDR3 has 15 residues. The CDR3 here is CASSSQGYLTAGYTF. DNA for the CDR3: TGTGCCAGCAGCTCTCAGGGCTACCTCACGGCAGGCTACACCTTC.

The chain employs TRBV24-1 and TRBJ2-2; D gene unclear. The V end was cut by 2 bases, the J end by 2 bases, with 5 bases between. Germline CDR1 is KGHDR and CDR2 is SFDVKD. This CDR3 region has 14 residues. Here the CDR3 reads CATSDYGNTGELFF. CDR3 coding DNA: TGTGCCACCAGTGATTACGGAAACACCGGGGAGCTGTTTTTT.